These 20 T cell receptor beta chains were sequenced from one sample in a study of T cells after yellow fever vaccination. TCRdb used MiXCR to reprocess the 5' RACE reads, holding one entry per CDR3 protein. The data contain fewer than 35,000 distinct CDR3 sequences, over 9.5% of them singletons. Sequenced material: PBMCs, either bulk or a sorted T-cell subset (CD4+, CD8+, memory, or dextramer-sorted; not recorded which), taken roughly 15 days after the first yellow fever vaccination. The receptor set was obtained from a man in his late teens or twenties who received the YFV17D yellow fever vaccine.

This clonotype was recorded at least ten times. The V gene is TRBV7-2, the J gene TRBJ2-6; D remains ambiguous. The V end lost 6 bases, the J end lost 0 bases, and 6 bases lay between the germline ends. Germline loops: CDR1 SGHTA, CDR2 FQGNSA. CDR3 size: 14 residues. CDR3: CASRYFSGANVLTF. CDR3 nucleotide sequence: TGTGCCAGCAGATATTTCTCTGGGGCCAACGTCCTGACTTTC.

Of note for this clonotype: It may be a read error: a sequence one base away is much more abundant. CDR3 sequence (DNA): TGCAGCGTTGGGGACAAGGCATATACGCAGTATTTT. This encodes CSVGDKAYTQYF. V usage is TRBV29-1 and J usage is TRBJ2-3, with a possible D match to TRBD1 (6 bases). V shed 4 bases and J shed 7 bases, with 12 bases lying between them. There are 12 residues in the CDR3. In germline, CDR1 is SQVTM, CDR2 ANQGSEA.

This clonotype has at least ten counts. V usage is TRBV7-2 and J usage is TRBJ1-1, with D uncertain. V was pared by 1 base and J by 4 bases, with 13 bases between. CDR1 is SGHTA, CDR2 FQGNSA, per germline. CDR3 length equals 15 residues. The CDR3 is CASSLGARGFTEAFF. Here the CDR3 DNA reads TGTGCCAGCAGCTTAGGGGCCCGAGGGTTCACTGAAGCTTTCTTT.

This clonotype was detected ten times or more. The gene calls are TRBV19 and TRBJ2-7; no firm D call. The CDR3 extends over 14 amino acids. Germline CDR1 is LNHDA and CDR2 is SQIVND (reference sequence). V lost 5 bases to trimming and J lost 3 bases, with 14 bases between them. CDR3: CASSRSWVNYEQYF. CDR3 in DNA: TGTGCCAGTAGTCGTTCGTGGGTTAACTACGAGCAGTACTTC.

This clonotype has ten or more counts. The V gene is TRBV2, the J gene TRBJ1-4; D gene ambiguous. V lost 7 bases and J lost 4, with 7 bases in between. The CDR3 is made up of 12 amino acids. The germline gives CDR1 SNHLY, CDR2 FYNNEI. This CDR3 is CASNPVNEKLFF. CDR3 coding DNA: TGTGCCAGCAACCCAGTTAATGAAAAACTGTTTTTT.

The sample holds a few counts of this clonotype. The CDR3 sequence is CASSAGGGPSYEQYF. The CDR3 DNA is TGTGCCAGCAGCGCCGGAGGCGGGCCATCCTACGAGCAGTACTTC. The gene calls are TRBV9 and TRBJ2-7; D may be TRBD2 (5 bases). The V end was cut by 3 bases, the J end by 1 base, with 14 bases between. There are 15 residues in the CDR3. Germline V gene data show CDR1 as SGDLS and CDR2 as YYNGEE.

This clonotype came up many times. This chain connects TRBV5-1 to TRBJ2-7; perhaps D is TRBD1 or TRBD2 (6 bases each). Trimming took off 3 bases at V and 5 bases at J, with 15 bases between the two ends. The CDR3 totals 14 residues. Looked up from germline, CDR1 is SGHRS and CDR2 is YFSETQ. The DNA of the CDR3 is TGCGCCAGCAGCTCTACAGGGAGGTCGGACGAGCAGTACTTC. Translating gives CASSSTGRSDEQYF. Looking up the rest from reference TRBV5-1 and TRBJ2-7 gives the full variable domain: KAGVTQTPRYLIKTRGQQVTLSCSPISGHRSVSWYQQTPGQGLQFLFEYFSETQRNKGNFPGRFSGRQFSNSRSEMNVSTLELGDSALYLCASSSTGRSDEQYFGPGTRLTVT.

This clonotype was detected ten times or more. V usage is TRBV24-1 and J usage is TRBJ1-2, with a possible D match to TRBD1 (6 bases). The CDR3 has 15 amino acids. V was trimmed by 3 bases and J by 0 bases, leaving 10 bases between them. The germline CDR1 and CDR2 sequences are KGHDR and SFDVKD. For the CDR3, the DNA is TGTGCCACCAGTGATGCCAGGGGTCCTAACTATGGCTACACCTTC. Its translation: CATSDARGPNYGYTF.

The gene calls are TRBV6-1 and TRBJ1-2; D call uncertain. Germline V gene sequence: CDR1 MNHNS, CDR2 SASEGT. Deletions cut 11 bases from V and 4 bases from J, with 17 bases between. The CDR3 runs 13 residues. This chain's CDR3 is CAARGLGGYGYTF. CDR3 DNA sequence: TGTGCCGCCCGGGGATTGGGTGGCTATGGCTACACCTTC.

The sample holds many counts of this clonotype. The gene calls are TRBV7-2 and TRBJ2-2; D is undetermined. Germline values: CDR1 SGHTA, CDR2 FQGNSA. Trimming pared 4 bases from V and 7 bases from J, leaving 7 bases between. The CDR3 is 12 residues long. CDR3 nucleotides: TGTGCCAGCAGCTCTTATTACGGGGAGCTGTTTTTT. This encodes CASSSYYGELFF.

This clonotype was detected many times. The rearrangement joins TRBV7-2 to TRBJ2-2, with D uncertain. The CDR3 sequence is 15 residues long. The germline CDR1 and CDR2 sequences are SGHTA and FQGNSA. V dropped 5 bases and J dropped 3 bases, with 13 bases sitting between them. The DNA of the CDR3 is TGTGCCAGCAGCCTTGTAGCATGGGACACCGGGGAGCTGTTTTTT. Protein product: CASSLVAWDTGELFF.

This clonotype was counted at least ten times. V is TRBV6-2 or TRBV6-3 and J is TRBJ2-7; 8 bases line up with TRBD1. The CDR3 is 14 amino acids. Germline V CDR1 and CDR2: MNHEY, SVGEGT. V gave up 2 bases and J gave up 4 bases; unmatched junction bases: 4. CDR3 sequence reads: CASSYVNRGYEQYF. The CDR3 bases are TGTGCCAGCAGTTACGTCAACAGGGGGTACGAGCAGTACTTC.

This clonotype was found many times. The chain links TRBV2 to TRBJ1-2; D is perhaps TRBD1 (5 bases). V was pared by 2 bases and J by 4 bases, with 11 bases between. Germline V gene lookup returns CDR1 SNHLY and CDR2 FYNNEI. CDR3 size: 14 residues. CDR3 sequence reads: CASSEWGPAYGYTF. Written as DNA, the CDR3 is TGTGCCAGCAGTGAATGGGGACCGGCCTATGGCTACACCTTC.

Ten or more counts support this clonotype. The chain carries TRBV5-6 and TRBJ1-2, with no clear D. The germline gives CDR1 SGHDT, CDR2 YYEEEE. The CDR3 loop spans 13 amino acids. Trimming pared 2 bases from V and 8 bases from J, leaving 13 bases between. The CDR3: CASSFAPKGGYTF. For the CDR3, the DNA is TGTGCCAGCAGCTTTGCCCCTAAGGGCGGCTACACCTTC.

This clonotype was counted many times. This chain connects TRBV20-1 to TRBJ2-3; maybe TRBD2 (6 bases). The CDR3 has 14 amino acids. Trimming left V 0 bases short and J 6 bases short, with 13 bases between. The V gene's germline CDR1 is DFQATT and CDR2 SNEGSKA (reference sequence). Here the CDR3 DNA reads TGCAGTGCTAGAGATCAACAGGCGGGGGATACGCAGTATTTT. Its protein product is CSARDQQAGDTQYF.

This clonotype occurred many times. The CDR3 DNA follows: TGCGCCAGCAGCCAAGACTGGGGACAGCAGCTTTCTAACTATGGCTACACCTTC. This translates into CASSQDWGQQLSNYGYTF. This chain links TRBV4-3 with TRBJ1-2, with 7 bases fitting TRBD1. The CDR3 contains 18 residues. Germline V gene data show CDR1 as LGHNA and CDR2 as YSLEER. Unmatched junction bases numbered 10, after V lost 0 bases and J lost 0 bases.

This clonotype was observed many times. The rearrangement joins TRBV9 to TRBJ1-6; D is undetermined. With 3 bases removed from V and 10 bases from J, the gap between germline ends came to 8 bases. From germline, CDR1 is SGDLS and CDR2 YYNGEE. There are 12 residues in the CDR3. CDR3 amino acids: CASSGDTSPLHF. The CDR3 DNA follows: TGTGCCAGCAGCGGAGATACGTCACCCCTCCACTTT.

There are many counts of this clonotype. J is TRBJ2-7 and V is TRBV3-1; 12 nucleotides agree with TRBD2. V gave up 1 base and J gave up 4 bases; unmatched junction bases: 2. Germline-derived CDR1 and CDR2 are LGHDT and YNNKEL (reference sequence). The CDR3 totals 15 residues. The CDR3, as DNA: TGTGCCAGCAGCCAAGGGACTAGCGGGGCTTACGAGCAGTACTTC. Its translation is CASSQGTSGAYEQYF.

This clonotype was counted ten times or more. The rearrangement links TRBV7-2 to TRBJ1-1, with TRBD1 matching over 9 bases. After removal of 5 bases from V and 3 bases from J, the junction contained 4 bases not matched to a gene. CDR1 is SGHTA, CDR2 FQGNSA, per germline. This CDR3 is 14 amino acids long. CDR3 region: CASSNRQGDTEAFF. CDR3 nucleotide sequence: TGTGCCAGCAGCAATCGACAGGGGGACACTGAAGCTTTCTTT.

This clonotype was detected ten times or more. The V and J genes are TRBV7-2 and TRBJ1-5; D not resolved. Looked up from germline, CDR1 is SGHTA and CDR2 is FQGNSA. The germline V and J ends were trimmed by 1 base and 5 bases, with 15 bases remaining between them. This CDR3 spans 16 amino acids. Written as DNA, the CDR3 is TGTGCCAGCAGCTTAGAGGAACTTAATTCATATCAGCCCCAGCATTTT. This translates into CASSLEELNSYQPQHF.